The TCR beta chain described here comes from a study of T cell changes during pregnancy in multiple sclerosis. V was shortened by 5 bases and J by 6 bases, with 14 bases between the two germline ends. CDR3 length: 14 amino acids. CDR1 and CDR2 from the germline V gene are MNHEY and SMNVEV (reference sequence). Sequencing used immunoSEQ multiplex PCR; TCRdb keeps in-frame clones, though not all of them. This sample has about 64,000 clones, with 96% found just once. The sequence was obtained from a female donor with multiple sclerosis, enrolled in a pregnancy study. This specimen consisted of CD8+ T cells from peripheral blood mononuclear cells, obtained after pregnancy. The V gene is TRBV27, the J gene TRBJ2-1, with D tentatively TRBD1 (6 bases). CDR3: CASSQLRGSNEQFF. The CDR3 DNA sequence: TGTGCCAGCAGTCAACTCAGGGGTTCCAATGAGCAGTTCTTC.